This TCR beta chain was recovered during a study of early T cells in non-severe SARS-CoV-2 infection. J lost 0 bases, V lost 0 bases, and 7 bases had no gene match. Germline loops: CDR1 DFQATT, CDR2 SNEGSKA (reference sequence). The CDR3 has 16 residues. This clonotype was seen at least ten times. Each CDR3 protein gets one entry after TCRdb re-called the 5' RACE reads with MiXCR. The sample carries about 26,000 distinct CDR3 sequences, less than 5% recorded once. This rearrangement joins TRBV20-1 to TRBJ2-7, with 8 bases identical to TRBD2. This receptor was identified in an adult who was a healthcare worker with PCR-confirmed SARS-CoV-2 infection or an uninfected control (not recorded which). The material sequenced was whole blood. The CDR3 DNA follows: TGCAGTGCTAGAGATCTTAGCGGGGATAGCTCCTACGAGCAGTACTTC. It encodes CSARDLSGDSSYEQYF.